These 7 T cell receptor beta chains share one sample of origin, sequenced in a study of immune cell composition in non-small cell lung cancer (dated by TCRdb to about 2017). The library was built by means of the immunoSEQ multiplex PCR assay. TCRdb retrieved this table from immuneACCESS and kept in-frame rearrangements only. Not all clones are present; in checked studies, unresolved V genes account for under half, and no reason is known for the remainder. Across this sample there are about 4,900 clones, with 70% to 80% seen only once. Of the sample, under 25% falls within the top ten clones. The sample taken for sequencing was lung tumor tissue. The receptors were sampled from a human donor with non-small cell lung cancer.

The chain combines TRBV5-4 with TRBJ1-4, with 8 bases matching TRBD1. J lost 8 bases, V lost 3 bases, and 6 bases had no gene match. Germline V gene lookup returns CDR1 SGHNT and CDR2 YYREEE (reference sequence). The CDR3 spans 14 residues. This chain's CDR3 is CASSSDRAEEKLFF. CDR3 nucleotide sequence: TGTGCCAGCAGCTCGGACAGGGCGGAGGAAAAACTGTTTTTT.

The rearrangement joins TRBV4-2 to TRBJ1-1, with D possibly matching TRBD1 (5 bases). Between the trimmed V and J ends, which lost 0 bases and 8 bases, there was a span of 13 bases. The CDR3 covers 14 residues. In germline, CDR1 is LGHNA, CDR2 YNFKEQ. CDR3 loop: CASSQEVGRGEAFF. Here the CDR3 DNA reads TGTGCCAGCAGCCAAGAAGTGGGGAGGGGAGAAGCTTTCTTT.

This chain joins TRBV5-6 and TRBJ1-2; possibly TRBD1 for D (6 bases). CDR1 is SGHDT, CDR2 YYEEEE, per germline. V lost 1 base to trimming and J lost 4 bases, with 14 bases between them. The CDR3 consists of 15 residues. The CDR3 region is CASSLRGGITYGYTF. The CDR3 region has the DNA TGTGCCAGCAGCTTGAGGGGGGGGATAACCTATGGCTACACCTTC.

V usage is TRBV6-1 and J usage is TRBJ1-6; 8 positions agree with TRBD1. The CDR3 contains 15 residues. Per the germline V gene, CDR1 is MNHNS and CDR2 is SASEGT. Trimming at V came to 4 bases and at J to 13 bases, leaving 12 bases not matched to a gene. The CDR3 DNA follows: TGTGCCAGCAGTGGGGGACAGGTTGGCTTAAGTCCCCTCCACTTT. It specifies CASSGGQVGLSPLHF.

CDR3 coding DNA: TGTGCCAGCAGTTACGGAGCGGGGGTTTACTTC. Protein product: CASSYGAGVYF. The chain joins TRBV6-6 to TRBJ2-5, with 8 nucleotides matching TRBD2. The CDR3 contains 11 residues. The V segment lost 2 bases and the J segment 14 bases; nucleotides outside the gene matches: 4. Germline values: CDR1 MNHNY, CDR2 SVGAGI (reference sequence).

This sequence joins TRBV7-9 and TRBJ1-5; tentative D call: TRBD1 (5 bases). This CDR3 contains 16 residues. V lost 4 bases and J 0 bases, leaving 13 bases between the germline ends. Germline CDR1 is SEHNR and CDR2 is FQNEAQ (reference sequence). The DNA of the CDR3 is TGTGCCAGCAGCTCTTTACAGGACTATAGCAATCAGCCCCAGCATTTT. Its protein product is CASSSLQDYSNQPQHF.

This clone was found once. An end of the junction does not agree with germline; a read error may underlie this. This chain links TRBV27 with TRBJ1-6; D not resolved. The length of the CDR3 is 15 residues. Per germline, CDR1 MNHEY and CDR2 SMNVEV (reference sequence). The CDR3 sequence is CASSWESSYNSHLHF. For the CDR3, the DNA is TGTGCCAGCAGTTGGGAGAGCTCCTATAATTCACACCTCCACTTT.